Listed below are T cell receptor beta chains from one sample, sequenced in a study of blood T cell repertoires in COVID-19. TCRdb's table, derived via immunoSEQ multiplex PCR, lists solely in-frame clones and lacks some. The sample yields around 250,000 clones, around 84% seen once. Sequenced material: peripheral blood. These receptor sequences come from an older woman with active or convalescent COVID-19. Each CDR3 is given with its conserved first and last residue. Fields, in order: D gene, J gene, CDR3 length, clone size, V gene, CDR3 DNA, CDR3 protein. A D gene is named only where the DNA matches it firmly. Only some rows state a clone size, as once, few, many or a class for expanded clones.

d_gene: TRBD1
j_gene: TRBJ2-7
len: 15
abundance: once
v_gene: TRBV28
CDR3nt: TGTGCCAGCAGTTCGCCGGGACAGGGGTTCCACGAGCAGTACTTC
CDR3aa: CASSSPGQGFHEQYF

d_gene: TRBD1
j_gene: TRBJ1-1
len: 14
abundance: .
v_gene: TRBV3-1/TRBV3-2
CDR3nt: TGTGCCAGCACCCAAGACAGGGCGAGGCGTGAAGCTTTCTTT
CDR3aa: CASTQDRARREAFF

d_gene: .
j_gene: TRBJ1-5
len: 14
abundance: .
v_gene: TRBV27
CDR3nt: TGTGCCAGCAGGCGGGGAACCGGGTCTGGGCCCCAGCATTTT
CDR3aa: CASRRGTGSGPQHF

d_gene: .
j_gene: TRBJ1-4
len: 15
abundance: .
v_gene: TRBV3-1/TRBV3-2
CDR3nt: TGTGCCAGCAGCCCAACGGGGGGGGTTGGCGAAAAACTGTTTTTT
CDR3aa: CASSPTGGVGEKLFF

d_gene: .
j_gene: TRBJ1-5
len: 14
abundance: .
v_gene: TRBV7-9
CDR3nt: TGTGCCAGCAGCTTAGACAGGCCCAATCAGCCCCAGCATTTT
CDR3aa: CASSLDRPNQPQHF

d_gene: .
j_gene: TRBJ1-2
len: 15
abundance: .
v_gene: TRBV6-2/TRBV6-3
CDR3nt: TGTGCCAGCAGTTCGGGGAAGGGATATGACTATGGCTACACCTTC
CDR3aa: CASSSGKGYDYGYTF

d_gene: .
j_gene: TRBJ1-5
len: 13
abundance: .
v_gene: TRBV7-2
CDR3nt: TGTGCCAGCAGCTTTCAGGGGACTCAGCCCCAGCATTTT
CDR3aa: CASSFQGTQPQHF

d_gene: TRBD1
j_gene: TRBJ2-1
len: 15
abundance: .
v_gene: TRBV9
CDR3nt: TGTGCCAGCAGCGCCGGGACAGGATTTTACAATGAGCAGTTCTTC
CDR3aa: CASSAGTGFYNEQFF

d_gene: .
j_gene: TRBJ1-3
len: 11
abundance: few
v_gene: TRBV6-2/TRBV6-3
CDR3nt: TGTGCCAGCAGTCTCGGAAACACCATATATTTT
CDR3aa: CASSLGNTIYF

d_gene: TRBD1
j_gene: TRBJ1-6
len: 16
abundance: .
v_gene: TRBV18
CDR3nt: TGTGCCAGCTCACCTAAGGACAGGGTCTATAATTCACCCCTCCACTTT
CDR3aa: CASSPKDRVYNSPLHF

d_gene: TRBD1
j_gene: TRBJ2-7
len: 15
abundance: .
v_gene: TRBV6-2/TRBV6-3
CDR3nt: TGTGCCAGCAGTTATGAGGGGACAGGGGTCTACGAGCAGTACTTC
CDR3aa: CASSYEGTGVYEQYF

d_gene: TRBD1
j_gene: TRBJ1-1
len: 14
abundance: .
v_gene: TRBV10-3
CDR3nt: TGTGCCATCAGAAATACAGGGGTGGGCACTGAAGCTTTCTTT
CDR3aa: CAIRNTGVGTEAFF

d_gene: .
j_gene: TRBJ2-5
len: 15
abundance: .
v_gene: TRBV9
CDR3nt: TGTGCCAGCAGCGTAGCGGCAGGGGATGGGGAGACCCAGTACTTC
CDR3aa: CASSVAAGDGETQYF

d_gene: .
j_gene: TRBJ2-1
len: 15
abundance: .
v_gene: TRBV10-1
CDR3nt: TGCGCCAGCAGTGAGTTCGGGAGCTCCTACAATGAGCAGTTCTTC
CDR3aa: CASSEFGSSYNEQFF

d_gene: .
j_gene: TRBJ1-2
len: 12
abundance: .
v_gene: TRBV5-4
CDR3nt: TGTGCCAGCAGCCAAACAGGGTCTGGCTACACCTTC
CDR3aa: CASSQTGSGYTF

d_gene: TRBD1
j_gene: TRBJ1-2
len: 15
abundance: .
v_gene: TRBV6-4
CDR3nt: TGTGCCAGCAGGTCGACAGGGTTCGGTAACTATGGCTACACCTTC
CDR3aa: CASRSTGFGNYGYTF

d_gene: TRBD2
j_gene: TRBJ2-2
len: 16
abundance: .
v_gene: TRBV5-4
CDR3nt: TGTGCCAGCAGCCGCCCCAGCGGGGAGAACACCGGGGAGCTGTTTTTT
CDR3aa: CASSRPSGENTGELFF

d_gene: TRBD1
j_gene: TRBJ1-2
len: 14
abundance: .
v_gene: TRBV5-1
CDR3nt: TGCGCCAGCAGCTCCGAGGGGGCGGGGTATGGCTACACCTTC
CDR3aa: CASSSEGAGYGYTF

d_gene: .
j_gene: TRBJ2-2
len: 15
abundance: .
v_gene: TRBV5-8
CDR3nt: TGTGCCAGCAGCTACGGGACAACGAACACCGGGGAGCTGTTTTTT
CDR3aa: CASSYGTTNTGELFF

d_gene: .
j_gene: TRBJ1-2
len: 14
abundance: .
v_gene: TRBV23-1
CDR3nt: TGCGCCGGGGCCCCCAACAGGCGAAACTATGGCTACACCTTC
CDR3aa: CAGAPNRRNYGYTF

d_gene: TRBD1
j_gene: TRBJ1-4
len: 15
abundance: .
v_gene: TRBV4-1
CDR3nt: TGCGCCAGCAGCCTCCCGGGACAGGCTAATGAAAAACTGTTTTTT
CDR3aa: CASSLPGQANEKLFF